The sample holds a few counts of the clone carrying this TCR beta chain. No antigen is known for it. Germline CDR1 and CDR2: KGHSH and LQKENI. CDR3 length: 13 residues. V gave up 5 bases and J gave up 4 bases, with 10 bases separating them. The data are from a study of T cells in Graves' hyperthyroidism and ophthalmopathy. Study-wide results and limits: Most thyroid clonotypes with frequency above 0.001 were detected in blood.

The investigators amplified TCR beta CDR3 regions from RNA transcripts. Researchers ran a first-round RT-PCR on the TCR CDR3 using the HTBI primer set. Each CDR3 protein is one row after TCRdb ran MiXCR on the multiplex PCR reads. In the table there are hundreds of thousands of distinct CDR3 sequences, 15% to 20% of which are singletons. Uncontrolled infection, other autoimmune disease, pregnancy and lactation each barred patients from inclusion. The J gene is TRBJ2-3, the V gene TRBV18; D is unresolved. Sample: blood. The clonotype was recovered from a man aged 35-49 years with Graves' ophthalmopathy. The CDR3 DNA reads TGTGCCAGCTCAGATCGTACATCAGATACGCAGTATTTT. As protein: CASSDRTSDTQYF.